The rows below give T cell receptor beta chains drawn from one sample of a study of T cell responses to AZD1222 COVID-19 vaccine. Method: immunoSEQ multiplex PCR; TCRdb's copy keeps in-frame clones and lacks some. This table holds about 120,000 clones, 92% found once. Sequences were derived from peripheral blood, sampled 28 days after the second AZD1222 dose. These receptor sequences come from an adult who received the AZD1222 COVID-19 vaccine. The conserved cysteine and the conserved F or W are not part of the CDR3 here. Fields, in order: D gene, V gene, J gene, CDR3 protein. D genes are given only for firm matches.

D gene: NA
V gene: TRBV3-1/TRBV3-2
J gene: TRBJ2-4
CDR3 protein: ASSQVESNIQY

D gene: NA
V gene: TRBV5-6
J gene: TRBJ2-5
CDR3 protein: ASSVGVGAGETQY

D gene: NA
V gene: TRBV19
J gene: TRBJ2-2
CDR3 protein: ASSIERELF

D gene: NA
V gene: TRBV3-1/TRBV3-2
J gene: TRBJ2-4
CDR3 protein: ASSQPRDENIQY

D gene: TRBD1
V gene: TRBV24-1
J gene: TRBJ1-5
CDR3 protein: ATSDAGQGRAAQH

D gene: NA
V gene: TRBV12-5
J gene: TRBJ2-1
CDR3 protein: ASGFLLYNEQF

D gene: NA
V gene: TRBV19
J gene: TRBJ2-1
CDR3 protein: ASSIREYNEQF

D gene: NA
V gene: TRBV27
J gene: TRBJ2-1
CDR3 protein: ASSLSWGAGYNEQF

D gene: NA
V gene: TRBV6-5
J gene: TRBJ2-1
CDR3 protein: ASHHGAHNEQF

D gene: NA
V gene: TRBV7-8
J gene: TRBJ1-5
CDR3 protein: ASSLGHGSQSNQPQH

D gene: TRBD2
V gene: TRBV7-9
J gene: TRBJ2-3
CDR3 protein: ASSLGPSGGTDTQY

D gene: NA
V gene: TRBV11-3
J gene: TRBJ2-5
CDR3 protein: ASSLEVAETQY

D gene: NA
V gene: TRBV7-9
J gene: TRBJ1-4
CDR3 protein: ARWSGPSEGNEKLF

D gene: TRBD1
V gene: TRBV24-1
J gene: TRBJ2-1
CDR3 protein: ATSDPRQGGTEQF

D gene: TRBD1
V gene: TRBV5-8
J gene: TRBJ1-5
CDR3 protein: ASRREGQGLNQPQH

D gene: NA
V gene: TRBV7-9
J gene: TRBJ1-1
CDR3 protein: ASSLARANTEAF

D gene: NA
V gene: TRBV19
J gene: TRBJ1-2
CDR3 protein: ASTLAGFHYGYT

D gene: NA
V gene: TRBV7-2
J gene: TRBJ1-5
CDR3 protein: ASSRLVGAASQPQH

D gene: TRBD2
V gene: TRBV28
J gene: TRBJ2-3
CDR3 protein: ASTELAGASTDTQY

D gene: NA
V gene: TRBV28
J gene: TRBJ1-5
CDR3 protein: ASSPGGGYSNQPQH

D gene: NA
V gene: TRBV11-2
J gene: TRBJ2-7
CDR3 protein: ASSPLTYEQY

D gene: TRBD2
V gene: TRBV2
J gene: TRBJ2-1
CDR3 protein: ASKIGEGYNEQF

D gene: TRBD1
V gene: TRBV7-2
J gene: TRBJ1-2
CDR3 protein: ASSLMGAGQGGGYT

D gene: TRBD1
V gene: TRBV5-1
J gene: TRBJ1-1
CDR3 protein: ASSPTGGMGNTEAF

D gene: TRBD2
V gene: TRBV29-1
J gene: TRBJ2-1
CDR3 protein: SVPTGTSAPNEQF

D gene: NA
V gene: TRBV18
J gene: TRBJ2-1
CDR3 protein: ASSLGVGRPSSYNEQF

D gene: TRBD1
V gene: TRBV14
J gene: TRBJ1-2
CDR3 protein: ASSHPGGKDRVIHYGYT

D gene: NA
V gene: TRBV7-9
J gene: TRBJ1-2
CDR3 protein: ASSLGGQGGYT

D gene: TRBD1
V gene: TRBV12-3/TRBV12-4
J gene: TRBJ2-7
CDR3 protein: ASRIRDRMY

D gene: TRBD1
V gene: TRBV7-9
J gene: TRBJ2-7
CDR3 protein: ASSLGQGGEQY

D gene: NA
V gene: TRBV7-7
J gene: TRBJ2-2
CDR3 protein: ASSATARGNRAETGELF

D gene: NA
V gene: TRBV28
J gene: TRBJ1-2
CDR3 protein: ASKTGTAYGYT

D gene: NA
V gene: TRBV5-1
J gene: TRBJ2-7
CDR3 protein: ASSPRDLNSYEQY

D gene: NA
V gene: TRBV21-1
J gene: TRBJ2-1
CDR3 protein: ASSKGLAGGDEQF

D gene: NA
V gene: TRBV7-9
J gene: TRBJ1-1
CDR3 protein: ASSREVNTEAF

D gene: NA
V gene: TRBV4-1
J gene: TRBJ1-5
CDR3 protein: ASSQDGRGGQH

D gene: NA
V gene: TRBV19
J gene: TRBJ2-7
CDR3 protein: ASRTAGNTYEQY

D gene: NA
V gene: TRBV18
J gene: TRBJ1-5
CDR3 protein: ASSPGAGGNQPQH

D gene: TRBD1
V gene: TRBV28
J gene: TRBJ1-1
CDR3 protein: ASRYRGAKLEAF

D gene: NA
V gene: TRBV19
J gene: TRBJ1-2
CDR3 protein: ASSGQTNYGYT

D gene: TRBD1
V gene: TRBV19
J gene: TRBJ1-5
CDR3 protein: ASSITGAGQPQH

D gene: NA
V gene: TRBV14
J gene: TRBJ2-7
CDR3 protein: ASSRFGLSYEQY

D gene: NA
V gene: TRBV4-2
J gene: TRBJ1-5
CDR3 protein: ASSQVAGNNQPQH

D gene: NA
V gene: TRBV2
J gene: TRBJ2-1
CDR3 protein: ASRGGSGTREQF

D gene: NA
V gene: TRBV28
J gene: TRBJ1-4
CDR3 protein: ASSLLREKLF

D gene: TRBD2
V gene: TRBV14
J gene: TRBJ2-4
CDR3 protein: ASSQIGGNIQY

D gene: TRBD1
V gene: TRBV2
J gene: TRBJ2-1
CDR3 protein: ASSDRGHNEQF

D gene: TRBD1
V gene: TRBV4-1
J gene: TRBJ1-2
CDR3 protein: ASSLPQGGRRSYGYT

D gene: TRBD1
V gene: TRBV5-6
J gene: TRBJ1-1
CDR3 protein: ASSLGQGENTEAF

D gene: NA
V gene: TRBV4-1
J gene: TRBJ2-1
CDR3 protein: ASSQGEDREQF

D gene: TRBD2
V gene: TRBV7-2
J gene: TRBJ2-7
CDR3 protein: ASSLVSGGATYEQY

D gene: NA
V gene: TRBV5-1
J gene: TRBJ1-1
CDR3 protein: ASSSRALEQTEAF